This T cell receptor (beta chain) was obtained from a study of T cells in localized non-small cell lung cancer. Some clones are missing from TCRdb's copy, which holds only in-frame ones; the method was immunoSEQ multiplex PCR. This table has tens of thousands of clones, more than 85% appearing once. Germline values: CDR1 SGHNT, CDR2 YYREEE (reference sequence). The length of the CDR3 is 16 residues. V gave up 3 bases and J gave up 2 bases; unmatched junction bases: 6. The chain carries TRBV5-4 and TRBJ2-7, with TRBD2 identical over 12 bases. Material: peripheral blood mononuclear cells, obtained before any cancer treatment. The clonotype comes from a female donor over 55 with stage II lung adenocarcinoma. DNA for the CDR3: TGTGCCAGCAGCTCGGGACTAGCGGGTGCTACCTACGAGCAGTACTTC. It codes for CASSSGLAGATYEQYF.